This TCR beta chain was profiled in a study of shared clonotypes between healthy human individuals. Study in general: CD4 naive cells filled three plates per donor, CD4 memory three, CD8 naive two and CD8 memory one.

Measured with immunoSEQ multiplex PCR; TCRdb has only the in-frame clones, and not every one. Of 2 million or so clones detected, around 96% appear once; the ten largest clones hold about 1.1%. With regard to this clone: Antigen unknown.

CD45RO-negative, CCR7-selected cells formed the naive CD8 fraction, which excluded terminally differentiated effector memory CD45RA+ cells. Among the donors, all were Caucasian adults who lived in Nashville, Tennessee. Study findings and constraints: Among non-shared clonotypes, generation probabilities were lower than among those shared by all four donors.

CDR3 size: 14 residues. Germline CDR1 and CDR2: LNHDA and SQIVND (reference sequence). V lost 3 bases and J 2 bases, leaving 11 bases between the germline ends. What was sequenced was naive CD8+ T cells sorted from blood. The chain carries TRBV19 and TRBJ2-7; a possible D gene is TRBD2 (6 bases). The clonotype was recovered from a man between 18 and 29 years old in good health. As DNA, the CDR3 is TGTGCCAGTAGTATGGGGGAGGCGACCTACGAGCAGTACTTC. It is translated as CASSMGEATYEQYF.